The clone carrying this T cell receptor beta chain was counted a single time. Per the original data handling: Estimates of nucleated cell counts were drawn from the amplification of reference gene primers. Profiled with immunoSEQ multiplex PCR; TCRdb holds only in-frame clones, not every one. V, J and clone size were drawn from that table, and D and trimming were deduced from the DNA. This sample has about 360,000 clones, with 81% found just once. The data belong to a study of blood T cell repertoires in COVID-19. Study-level background: Acute and convalescent COVID-19 samples came from the United States, Italy and Spain. The analysed material was cDNA or gDNA that came from T cells, B-cell-depleted T cells, or PBMCs.

V lost 5 bases to trimming and J lost 5 bases, with 11 bases between them. Per the germline V gene, CDR1 is MDHEN and CDR2 is SYDVKM. This CDR3 has 13 residues. The sequence derives from a human donor with acute or convalescent COVID-19. The donor label of this sample is uncertain. Sequenced sample: peripheral blood. The chain recombines TRBV28 with TRBJ2-3; perhaps TRBD1 as D (8 bases). The CDR3 DNA sequence: TGTGCCAGCAGTAACAGGGGGGGAGATACGCAGTATTTT. It encodes CASSNRGGDTQYF. Drawing the rest from reference TRBV28 and TRBJ2-3, the complete variable domain is DVKVTQSSRYLVKRTGEKVFLECVQDMDHENMFWYRQDPGLGLRLIYFSYDVKMKEKGDIPEGYSVSREKKERFSLILESASTNQTSMYLCASSNRGGDTQYFGPGTRLTVL.